The clone carrying this TCR beta chain was observed a handful of times. What it binds is unknown. The data originate from a study of T-cell memory formation after mild COVID-19. Across the study: For the most part, TCR clusters were specific to one donor. General study points: In pre-infection memory, a portion of responding clones appeared, which suggested that cross-reactive memory joined.

TCRdb independently ran MiXCR on the 5' RACE reads; one entry per CDR3 protein. The sample includes about 260,000 distinct CDR3 sequences, approximately 15% of them seen just once. Germline V CDR1 and CDR2: MGHRA, YSYEKL. CDR3 length equals 12 residues. Trimming removed 4 bases at V and 7 bases at J, with 11 bases between. V usage is TRBV4-1 and J usage is TRBJ2-7; D is perhaps TRBD2 (6 bases). The sample taken for sequencing was PBMCs or a T cell subset sorted from them (not recorded which). The sequence was collected from a man aged 18 to 30 who had mild COVID-19 (a few samples of this study predate the infection). Cell type and time point are not known. The CDR3 sequence: CASSPTGREQYF. For the CDR3, the DNA is TGCGCCAGCAGCCCGACGGGGAGGGAGCAGTACTTC.